This is a list of T cell receptor beta chains from one sample in a study of blood T cell repertoires in COVID-19. Profiled with immunoSEQ multiplex PCR; TCRdb holds only in-frame clones, not every one. The repertoire holds fewer than 350,000 clones, with about 90% as singletons. The sequencing sample was made of peripheral blood. The receptors originated from a young woman with COVID-19, enrolled during active disease. Each CDR3 is given with its conserved first and last residue. A D gene is named only where the DNA matches it firmly. Expanded clones are given a class, and other clones once, few, many or no size at all.

j_call,d_call,v_call,clone_size,cdr3_length,cdr3_nt,cdr3_aa
TRBJ2-4,TRBD2,TRBV9,-,16,TGTGCCAGCAGCCCTTCACTAGCGCAAGCCAAAAACATTCAGTACTTC,CASSPSLAQAKNIQYF
TRBJ2-1,-,TRBV7-2,-,15,TGTGCCAGCAGCTTAGTGCGGGGGCTTGGCAATGAGCAGTTCTTC,CASSLVRGLGNEQFF
TRBJ2-5,TRBD2,TRBV4-1,-,16,TGCGCCAGCAGCCAATCCGGGACTAGCGGGGGGAAGACCCAGTACTTC,CASSQSGTSGGKTQYF
TRBJ2-1,TRBD1,TRBV2,once,13,TGTGCCAGCAAAGGACAGGACTACAATGAGCAGTTCTTC,CASKGQDYNEQFF
TRBJ1-3,-,TRBV7-6,-,16,TGTGCCAGCAGCCGTCTCGGTCCGAGCTCTGGAAACACCATATATTTT,CASSRLGPSSGNTIYF
TRBJ1-4,-,TRBV7-9,-,15,TGTGCCAGCAGCCCCACCCAGGGGTGGAGTGAAAAACTGTTTTTT,CASSPTQGWSEKLFF
TRBJ2-7,-,TRBV5-5,-,15,TGTGCCAGCAGCCCCCCGAGCACGGGATTCCACGAGCAGTACTTC,CASSPPSTGFHEQYF
TRBJ2-2,TRBD2,TRBV30,-,19,TGTGCCTGGAGTGGGGTCCTAGCGGGGGGCGGTATTGGAACCGGGGAGCTGTTTTTT,CAWSGVLAGGGIGTGELFF
TRBJ2-2,TRBD2,TRBV4-1,-,12,TGCGCCAGCGCGGGGGGTGGCGGGGAGCTGTTTTTT,CASAGGGGELFF
TRBJ2-5,TRBD2,TRBV28,-,14,TGTGCCAGCAGAGATATTAGCGGGGGATTGGCCCAGTACTTC,CASRDISGGLAQYF
TRBJ1-2,-,TRBV28,-,14,TGTGCCAGCAGTTTGGACTTGTCTGTGGAAGGCTACACCTTC,CASSLDLSVEGYTF
TRBJ1-2,-,TRBV28,-,14,TGTGCCAGCAGACGGGGGACTAGAAACTATGGCTACACCTTC,CASRRGTRNYGYTF
TRBJ2-1,-,TRBV12-1,-,20,TGTGCCAGCAGCTTTTGCCAACCCCCAAGGCGGGGACGGTGCTACAATGAGCAGTTCTTC,CASSFCQPPRRGRCYNEQFF
TRBJ1-6,TRBD1,TRBV6-5,-,14,TGTGCCAGCAGCCGTGACAGGGATAATTCACCCCTCCACTTT,CASSRDRDNSPLHF
TRBJ2-7,-,TRBV19,-,15,TGTGCCAGTAGTATAGGAGCAGGTGGAGGCGACGAGCAGTACTTC,CASSIGAGGGDEQYF
TRBJ2-7,TRBD1,TRBV5-1,-,14,TGCGCCATCCCATTGGACAGGGTTTACTACGAGCAGTACTTC,CAIPLDRVYYEQYF
TRBJ2-7,TRBD2,TRBV11-2,-,15,TGTGCCAGCAGCCGAGAGACTAGCGGGGGCTACGAGCAGTACTTC,CASSRETSGGYEQYF
TRBJ2-7,-,TRBV18,-,13,TGTGCCAGCTCACCCGACAGGTTTGGGGAGCAGTACTTC,CASSPDRFGEQYF
TRBJ2-7,-,TRBV7-9,-,13,TGTGCCAGCAGCCCAGGGACTTCCTACGAGCAGTACTTC,CASSPGTSYEQYF
TRBJ2-3,-,TRBV6-5,-,12,TGTGCCAGCAGGATCCAGACAGATACGCAGTATTTT,CASRIQTDTQYF
TRBJ2-1,-,TRBV28,-,14,TGTGCCAGCACCGAGGATGTCCAGTTCGATGAGCAGTTCTTC,CASTEDVQFDEQFF
TRBJ2-5,TRBD2,TRBV7-6,-,16,TGTGCCAGCAGCTTAGCCGGGGGGGCCCCCTTGGAGACCCAGTACTTC,CASSLAGGAPLETQYF
TRBJ2-7,TRBD2,TRBV29-1,-,12,TGCAGCGTCGGCGGGGGGTCCTACGAGCAGTACTTC,CSVGGGSYEQYF
TRBJ2-7,-,TRBV30,-,13,TGTGCCTGGAGCGGGACATCTCCCTACGAGCAGTACTTC,CAWSGTSPYEQYF
TRBJ2-2,-,TRBV3-1/TRBV3-2,-,14,TGTGCCAGCGGCGAGGGGGGGCCCACCGGGGAGCTGTTTTTT,CASGEGGPTGELFF
TRBJ1-3,-,TRBV5-5,-,17,TGTGCCAGCAGCTTGTTATTAGAGGAGGCCTCTGGAAACACCATATATTTT,CASSLLLEEASGNTIYF
TRBJ2-2,-,TRBV13,-,20,TGTGCCAGCAGCTTAGGCCGAGTGGGTGGTCAGGGCCATAGGACCGGGGAGCTGTTTTTT,CASSLGRVGGQGHRTGELFF
TRBJ2-3,TRBD1,TRBV27,-,17,TGTGCCAGCAGTCCGGGGCGCAGGGGGCGGAACGCAGATACGCAGTATTTT,CASSPGRRGRNADTQYF
TRBJ2-3,-,TRBV6-4,-,15,TGTGCCAGCAGTGACGATCCTAGCGTCCCAGATACGCAGTATTTT,CASSDDPSVPDTQYF
TRBJ1-6,-,TRBV3-1/TRBV3-2,-,14,TGTGCCAGCAGCCAAGACTATCTAAATTCACCCCTCCACTTT,CASSQDYLNSPLHF
TRBJ2-2,-,TRBV27,-,15,TGTGCCAGCAGTTTCCAGGGGCCTAACACCGGGGAGCTGTTTTTT,CASSFQGPNTGELFF
TRBJ1-1,-,TRBV10-1,few,12,TGCGCCAGCAGTGAAGGGGGAACTGAAGCTTTCTTT,CASSEGGTEAFF
TRBJ2-2,-,TRBV5-1,once,15,TGCGCCAGCAGCTTGGGGACAGTGAACACCGGGGAGCTGTTTTTT,CASSLGTVNTGELFF
TRBJ1-2,TRBD1,TRBV19,-,15,TGTGCCAGTAGTATCCGGGACAGGCCCCTCTATGGCTACACCTTC,CASSIRDRPLYGYTF
TRBJ1-1,TRBD1,TRBV29-1,-,14,TGCAGCGTCGACGGGACAGGGTGGAACACTGAAGCTTTCTTT,CSVDGTGWNTEAFF
TRBJ2-5,-,TRBV7-9,once,16,TGTGCCAGCAGCTTAGGGGCAGGGGCGTCGCAAGAGACCCAGTACTTC,CASSLGAGASQETQYF
TRBJ2-1,TRBD2,TRBV19,-,15,TGTGCCAGTAGTCCTAGCGGGCCCACTTACAATGAGCAGTTCTTC,CASSPSGPTYNEQFF
TRBJ1-5,-,TRBV6-5,once,13,TGTGCCAGCCAGGGTAGTTTGGGTCAGCCCCAGCATTTT,CASQGSLGQPQHF
TRBJ2-5,-,TRBV2,-,14,TGTGCCAGCAGTTACGGGGGTGAGCTAGAGACCCAGTACTTC,CASSYGGELETQYF
TRBJ1-3,-,TRBV5-1,-,17,TGCGCCAGCAGCTTGGTTCCCCAGGCAAACTCTGGAAACACCATATATTTT,CASSLVPQANSGNTIYF
TRBJ1-3,-,TRBV5-6,-,14,TGTGCCAGCAGCTTATCAGGATCTGGAAACACCATATATTTT,CASSLSGSGNTIYF
TRBJ1-1,TRBD1,TRBV6-5,-,15,TGTGCCAGCAGTCAGAAGACAGGGCCGGGAACTGAAGCTTTCTTT,CASSQKTGPGTEAFF
TRBJ2-3,-,TRBV2,once,11,TGTGCCAGAACTCTCCGCGATACGCAGTATTTT,CARTLRDTQYF
TRBJ1-3,-,TRBV5-1,-,15,TGCGCCAGCAGCTTGCCAGCGAGCTCTGGAAACACCATATATTTT,CASSLPASSGNTIYF
TRBJ2-1,-,TRBV24-1,-,14,TGTGCCACCAGTGATTTCACGGGGTCGAATGAGCAGTTCTTC,CATSDFTGSNEQFF